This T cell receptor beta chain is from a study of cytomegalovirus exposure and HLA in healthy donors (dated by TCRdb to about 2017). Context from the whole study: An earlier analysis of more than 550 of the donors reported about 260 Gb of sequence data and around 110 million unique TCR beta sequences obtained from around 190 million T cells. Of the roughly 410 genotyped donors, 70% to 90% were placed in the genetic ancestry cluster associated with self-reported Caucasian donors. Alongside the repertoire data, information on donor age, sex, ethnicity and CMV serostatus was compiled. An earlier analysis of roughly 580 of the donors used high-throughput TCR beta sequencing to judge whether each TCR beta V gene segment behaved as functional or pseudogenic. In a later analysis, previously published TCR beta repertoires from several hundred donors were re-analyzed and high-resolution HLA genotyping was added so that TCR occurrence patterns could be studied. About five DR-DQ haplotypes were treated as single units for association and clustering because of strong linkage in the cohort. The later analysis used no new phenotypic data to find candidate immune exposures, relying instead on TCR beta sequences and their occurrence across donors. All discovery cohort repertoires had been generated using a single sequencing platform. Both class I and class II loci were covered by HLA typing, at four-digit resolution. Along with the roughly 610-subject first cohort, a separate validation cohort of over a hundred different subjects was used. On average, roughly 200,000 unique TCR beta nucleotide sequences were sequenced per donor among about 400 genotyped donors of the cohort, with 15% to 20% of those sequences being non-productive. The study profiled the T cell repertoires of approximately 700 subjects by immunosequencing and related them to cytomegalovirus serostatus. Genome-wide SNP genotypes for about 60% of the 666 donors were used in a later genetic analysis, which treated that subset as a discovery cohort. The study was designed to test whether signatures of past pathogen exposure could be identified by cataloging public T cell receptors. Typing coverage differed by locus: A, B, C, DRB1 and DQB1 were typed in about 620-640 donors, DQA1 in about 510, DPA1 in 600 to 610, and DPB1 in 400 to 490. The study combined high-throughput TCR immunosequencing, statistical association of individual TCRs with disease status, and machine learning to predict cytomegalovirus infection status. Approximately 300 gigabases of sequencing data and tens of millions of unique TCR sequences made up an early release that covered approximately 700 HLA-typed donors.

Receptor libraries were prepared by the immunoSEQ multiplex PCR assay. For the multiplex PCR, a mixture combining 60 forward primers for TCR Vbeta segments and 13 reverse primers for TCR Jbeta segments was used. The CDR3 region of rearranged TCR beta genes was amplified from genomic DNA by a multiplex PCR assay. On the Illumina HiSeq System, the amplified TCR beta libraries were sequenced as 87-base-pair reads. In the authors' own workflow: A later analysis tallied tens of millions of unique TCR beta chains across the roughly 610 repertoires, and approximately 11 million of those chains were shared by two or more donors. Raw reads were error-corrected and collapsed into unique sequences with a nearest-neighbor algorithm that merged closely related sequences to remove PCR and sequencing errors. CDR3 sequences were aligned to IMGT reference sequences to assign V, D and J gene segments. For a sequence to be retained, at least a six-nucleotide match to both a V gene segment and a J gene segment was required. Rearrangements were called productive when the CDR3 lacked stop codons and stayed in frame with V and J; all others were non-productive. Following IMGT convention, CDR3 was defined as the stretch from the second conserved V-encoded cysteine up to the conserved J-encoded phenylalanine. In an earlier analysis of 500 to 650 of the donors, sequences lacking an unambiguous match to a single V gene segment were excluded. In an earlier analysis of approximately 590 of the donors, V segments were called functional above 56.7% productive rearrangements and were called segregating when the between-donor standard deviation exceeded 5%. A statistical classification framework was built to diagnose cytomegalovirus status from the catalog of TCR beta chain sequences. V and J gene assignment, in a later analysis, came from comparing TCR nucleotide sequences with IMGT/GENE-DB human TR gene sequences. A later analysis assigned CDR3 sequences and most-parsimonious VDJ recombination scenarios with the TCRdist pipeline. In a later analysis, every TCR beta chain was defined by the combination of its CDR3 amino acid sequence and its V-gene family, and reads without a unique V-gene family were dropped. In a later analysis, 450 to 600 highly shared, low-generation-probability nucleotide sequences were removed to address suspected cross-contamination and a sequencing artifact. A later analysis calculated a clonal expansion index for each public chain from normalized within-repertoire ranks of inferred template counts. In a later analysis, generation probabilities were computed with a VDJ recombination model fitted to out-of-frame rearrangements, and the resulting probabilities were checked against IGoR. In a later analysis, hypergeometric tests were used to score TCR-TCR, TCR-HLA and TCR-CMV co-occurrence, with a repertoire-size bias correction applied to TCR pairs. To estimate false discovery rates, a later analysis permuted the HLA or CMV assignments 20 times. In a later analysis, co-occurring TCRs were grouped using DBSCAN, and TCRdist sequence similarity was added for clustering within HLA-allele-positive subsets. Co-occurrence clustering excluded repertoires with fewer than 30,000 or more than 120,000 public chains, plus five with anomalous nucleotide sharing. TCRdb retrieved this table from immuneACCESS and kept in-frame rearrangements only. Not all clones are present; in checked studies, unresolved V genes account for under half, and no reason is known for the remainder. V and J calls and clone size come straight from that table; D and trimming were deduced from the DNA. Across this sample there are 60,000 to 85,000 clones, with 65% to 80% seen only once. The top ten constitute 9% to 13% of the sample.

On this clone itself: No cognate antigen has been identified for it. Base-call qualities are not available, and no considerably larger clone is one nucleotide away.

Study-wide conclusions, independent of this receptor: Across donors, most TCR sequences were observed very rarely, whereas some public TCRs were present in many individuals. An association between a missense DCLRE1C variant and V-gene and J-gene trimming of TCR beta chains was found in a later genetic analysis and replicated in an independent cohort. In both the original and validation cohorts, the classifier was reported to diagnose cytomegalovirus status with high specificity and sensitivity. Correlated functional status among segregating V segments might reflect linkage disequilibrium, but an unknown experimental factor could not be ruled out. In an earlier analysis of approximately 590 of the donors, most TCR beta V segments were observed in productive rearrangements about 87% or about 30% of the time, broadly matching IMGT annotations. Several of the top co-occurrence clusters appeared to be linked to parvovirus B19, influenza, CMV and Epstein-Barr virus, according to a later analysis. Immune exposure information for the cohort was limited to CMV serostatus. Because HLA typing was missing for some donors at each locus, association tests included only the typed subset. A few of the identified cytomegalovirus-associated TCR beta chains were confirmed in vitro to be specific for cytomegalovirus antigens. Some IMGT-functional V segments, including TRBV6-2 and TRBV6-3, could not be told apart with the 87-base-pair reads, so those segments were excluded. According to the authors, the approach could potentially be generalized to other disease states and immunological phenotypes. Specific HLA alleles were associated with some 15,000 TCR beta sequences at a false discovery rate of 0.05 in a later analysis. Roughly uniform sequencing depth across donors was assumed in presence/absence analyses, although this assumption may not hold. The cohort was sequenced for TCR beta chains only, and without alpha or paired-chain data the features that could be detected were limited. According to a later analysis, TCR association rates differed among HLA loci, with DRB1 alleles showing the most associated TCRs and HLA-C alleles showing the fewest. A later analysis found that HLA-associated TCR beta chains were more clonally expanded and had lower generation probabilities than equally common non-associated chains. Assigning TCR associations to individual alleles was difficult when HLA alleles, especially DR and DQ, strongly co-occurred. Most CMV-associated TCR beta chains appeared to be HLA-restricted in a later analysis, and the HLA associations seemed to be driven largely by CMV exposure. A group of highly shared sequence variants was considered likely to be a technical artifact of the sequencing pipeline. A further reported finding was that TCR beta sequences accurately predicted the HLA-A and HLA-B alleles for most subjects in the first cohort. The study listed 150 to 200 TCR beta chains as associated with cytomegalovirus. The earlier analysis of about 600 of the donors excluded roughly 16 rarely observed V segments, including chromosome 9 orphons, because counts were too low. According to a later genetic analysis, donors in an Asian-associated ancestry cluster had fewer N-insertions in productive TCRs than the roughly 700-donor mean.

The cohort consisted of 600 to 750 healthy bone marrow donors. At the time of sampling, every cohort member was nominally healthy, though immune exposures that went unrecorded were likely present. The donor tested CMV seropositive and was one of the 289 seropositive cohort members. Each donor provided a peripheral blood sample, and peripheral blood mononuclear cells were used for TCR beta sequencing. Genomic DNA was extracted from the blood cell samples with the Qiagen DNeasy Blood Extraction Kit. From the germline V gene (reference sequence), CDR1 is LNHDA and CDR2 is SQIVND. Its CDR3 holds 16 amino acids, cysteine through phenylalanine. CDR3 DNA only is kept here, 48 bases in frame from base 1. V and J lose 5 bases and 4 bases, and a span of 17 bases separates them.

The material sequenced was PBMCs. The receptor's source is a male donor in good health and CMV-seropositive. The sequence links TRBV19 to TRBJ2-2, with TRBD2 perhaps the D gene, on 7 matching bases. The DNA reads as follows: TGTGCCAGTAGTTCTTCCGGGGGGCGGGTCACCGGGGAGCTGTTTTTT. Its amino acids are CASSSSGGRVTGELFF.